Only a few counts were recorded for the clone carrying this TCR beta chain. Unique molecular identifiers were used to barcode this TCRbeta library. TCRdb re-derived calls from the PCR reads in MiXCR, one entry per CDR3 protein. The data contain hundreds of thousands of distinct CDR3 sequences, about 11% of them singletons. The entry originates in a study of T-cell reconstitution after alpha-beta-depleted transplantation in children. Trimming cost V 4 bases and J 8 bases, with 15 bases left between them. Germline CDR1 and CDR2: LNHDA and SQIVND (reference sequence). The CDR3 consists of 14 residues. This clonotype was sampled from a human donor who donated a stem cell graft to a child with acute lymphoblastic leukemia. Sequenced here: PBMCs from the stem cell graft donor, sampled from the stem cell graft. The chain combines TRBV19 with TRBJ2-1, with a possible D match to TRBD1 (6 bases). The CDR3 DNA sequence: TGTGCCAGTAGTAACTCGGGACAACTGGATGAGCAGTTCTTC. Amino acids: CASSNSGQLDEQFF. Combining the CDR3 with reference TRBV19 and TRBJ2-1 gives the whole variable domain DGGITQSPKYLFRKEGQNVTLSCEQNLNHDAMYWYRQDPGQGLRLIYYSQIVNDFQKGDIAEGYSVSREKKESFPLTVTSAQKNPTAFYLCASSNSGQLDEQFFGPGTRLTVL.